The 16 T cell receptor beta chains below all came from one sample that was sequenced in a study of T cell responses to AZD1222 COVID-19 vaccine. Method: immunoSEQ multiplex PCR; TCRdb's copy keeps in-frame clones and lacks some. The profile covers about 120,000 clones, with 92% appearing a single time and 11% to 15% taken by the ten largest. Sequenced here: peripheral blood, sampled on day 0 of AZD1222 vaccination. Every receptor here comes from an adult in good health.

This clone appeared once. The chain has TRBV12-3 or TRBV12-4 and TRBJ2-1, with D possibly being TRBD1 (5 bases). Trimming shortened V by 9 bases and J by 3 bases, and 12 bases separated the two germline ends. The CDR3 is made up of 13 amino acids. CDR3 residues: CASEDSFYNEQFF. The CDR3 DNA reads TGTGCCAGTGAAGACAGTTTCTACAATGAGCAGTTCTTC.

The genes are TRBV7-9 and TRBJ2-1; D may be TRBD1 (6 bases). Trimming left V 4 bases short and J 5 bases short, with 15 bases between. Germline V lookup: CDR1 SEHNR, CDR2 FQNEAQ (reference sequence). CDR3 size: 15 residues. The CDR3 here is CASSSPVGGNNEQFF. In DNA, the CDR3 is TGTGCCAGCAGCTCCCCTGTAGGGGGAAACAATGAGCAGTTCTTC.

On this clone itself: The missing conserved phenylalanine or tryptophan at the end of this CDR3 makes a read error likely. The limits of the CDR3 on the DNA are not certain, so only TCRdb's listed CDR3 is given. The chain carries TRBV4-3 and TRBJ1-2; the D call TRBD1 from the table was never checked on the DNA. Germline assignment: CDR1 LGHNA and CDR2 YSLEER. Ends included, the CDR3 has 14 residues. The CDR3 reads CASSQDTSQAVSHA.

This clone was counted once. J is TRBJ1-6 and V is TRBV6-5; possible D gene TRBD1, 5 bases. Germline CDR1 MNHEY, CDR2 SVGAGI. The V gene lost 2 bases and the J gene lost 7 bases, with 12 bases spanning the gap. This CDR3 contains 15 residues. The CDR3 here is CASSYGGHRNSPLHF. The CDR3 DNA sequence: TGTGCCAGCAGTTACGGCGGACATAGGAATTCACCCCTCCACTTT.

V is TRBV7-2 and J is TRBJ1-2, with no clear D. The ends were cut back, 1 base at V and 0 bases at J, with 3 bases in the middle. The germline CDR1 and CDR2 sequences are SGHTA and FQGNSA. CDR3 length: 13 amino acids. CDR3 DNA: TGTGCCAGCAGCTTAGTTGCTAACTATGGCTACACCTTC. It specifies CASSLVANYGYTF.

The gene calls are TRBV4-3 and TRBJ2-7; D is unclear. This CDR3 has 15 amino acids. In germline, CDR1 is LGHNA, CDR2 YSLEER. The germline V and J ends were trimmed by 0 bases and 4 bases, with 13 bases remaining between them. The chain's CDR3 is CASSQDRGFRYEQYF. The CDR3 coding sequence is TGCGCCAGCAGCCAAGATCGTGGGTTTCGGTACGAGCAGTACTTC.

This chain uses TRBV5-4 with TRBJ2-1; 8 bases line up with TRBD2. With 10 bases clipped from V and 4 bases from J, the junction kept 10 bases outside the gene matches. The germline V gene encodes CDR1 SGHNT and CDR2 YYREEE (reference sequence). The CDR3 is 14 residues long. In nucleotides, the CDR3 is TGTGCCTCCGGCAGGGCGGGGGGATACAATGAGCAGTTCTTC. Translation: CASGRAGGYNEQFF.

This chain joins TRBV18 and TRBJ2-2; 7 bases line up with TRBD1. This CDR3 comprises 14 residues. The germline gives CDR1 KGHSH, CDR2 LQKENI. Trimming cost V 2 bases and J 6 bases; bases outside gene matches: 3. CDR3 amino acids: CASSPDRAAGELFF. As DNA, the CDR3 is TGTGCCAGCTCACCAGACAGGGCTGCCGGGGAGCTGTTTTTT.

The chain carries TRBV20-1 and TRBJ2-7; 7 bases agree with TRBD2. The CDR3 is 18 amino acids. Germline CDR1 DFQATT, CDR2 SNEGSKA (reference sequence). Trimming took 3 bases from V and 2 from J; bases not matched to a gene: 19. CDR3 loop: CSASAYLSGGSSPYEQYF. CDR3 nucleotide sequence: TGCAGTGCTAGTGCCTACTTGTCAGGCGGGAGTTCACCCTACGAGCAGTACTTC.

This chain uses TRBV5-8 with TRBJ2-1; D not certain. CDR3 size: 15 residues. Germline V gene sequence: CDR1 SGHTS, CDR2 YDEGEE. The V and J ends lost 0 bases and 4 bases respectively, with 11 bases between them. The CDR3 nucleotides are TGTGCCAGCAGCTTGGTTGCTACGCCATACAATGAGCAGTTCTTC. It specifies CASSLVATPYNEQFF.

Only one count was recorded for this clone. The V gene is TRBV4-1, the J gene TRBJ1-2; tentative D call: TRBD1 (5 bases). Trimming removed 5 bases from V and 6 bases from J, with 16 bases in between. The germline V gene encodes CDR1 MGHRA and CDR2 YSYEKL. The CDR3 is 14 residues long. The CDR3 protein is CASSTRGGYDGYTF. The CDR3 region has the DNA TGCGCCAGCAGCACAAGGGGAGGGTATGATGGCTACACCTTC.

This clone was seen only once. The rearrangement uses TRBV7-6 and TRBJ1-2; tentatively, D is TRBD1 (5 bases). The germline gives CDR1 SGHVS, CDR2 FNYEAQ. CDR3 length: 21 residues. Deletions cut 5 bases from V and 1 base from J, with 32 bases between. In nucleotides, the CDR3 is TGTGCCAGCAGCCCGTACGTCTTCACGGGACCCAACGAGGGTAATAACTATGGCTACACCTTC. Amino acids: CASSPYVFTGPNEGNNYGYTF.

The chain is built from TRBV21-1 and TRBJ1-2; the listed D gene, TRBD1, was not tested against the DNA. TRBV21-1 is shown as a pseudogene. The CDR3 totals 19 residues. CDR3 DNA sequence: TGTGCCAGCAGCAAACTTAAAACTTTTGGGGACAGCTCTAACTATGGCTACACCTTC. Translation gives CASSKLKTFGDSSNYGYTF.

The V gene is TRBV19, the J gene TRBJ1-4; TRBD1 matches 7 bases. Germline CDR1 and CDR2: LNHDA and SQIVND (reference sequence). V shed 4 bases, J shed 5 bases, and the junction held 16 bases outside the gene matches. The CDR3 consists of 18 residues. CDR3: CASSTRQGHRQGNEKLFF. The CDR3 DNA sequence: TGTGCCAGTAGTACCAGACAGGGACACCGGCAGGGGAATGAAAAACTGTTTTTT.

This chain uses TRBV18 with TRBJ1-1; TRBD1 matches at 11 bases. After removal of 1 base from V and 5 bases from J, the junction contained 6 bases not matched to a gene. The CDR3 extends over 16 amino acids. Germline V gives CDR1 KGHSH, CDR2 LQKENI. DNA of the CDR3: TGTGCCAGCTCACCACGGAGGGGACAGGGGGAAACTGAAGCTTTCTTT. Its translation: CASSPRRGQGETEAFF. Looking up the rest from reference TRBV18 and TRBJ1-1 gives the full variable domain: NAGVMQNPRHLVRRRGQEARLRCSPMKGHSHVYWYRQLPEEGLKFMVYLQKENIIDESGMPKERFSAEFPKEGPSILRIQQVVRGDSAAYFCASSPRRGQGETEAFFGQGTRLTVV.

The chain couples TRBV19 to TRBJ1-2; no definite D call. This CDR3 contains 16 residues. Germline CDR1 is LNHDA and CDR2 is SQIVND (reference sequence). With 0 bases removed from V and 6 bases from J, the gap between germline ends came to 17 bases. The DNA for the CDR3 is TGTGCCAGTAGTATAGATCGAAGTCCCGGACGGGATGGCTACACCTTC. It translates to CASSIDRSPGRDGYTF.